This T cell receptor beta chain was obtained from a study of shared clonotypes between healthy human individuals. Study summary: Three plates each covered CD4 naive and memory; CD8 naive two, CD8 memory one. Regarding the study as a whole: Non-shared clonotypes had lower generation probabilities than those shared by all four donors.

Sequencing was at deep level. Clones were sequenced by immunoSEQ multiplex PCR, and TCRdb holds only the in-frame ones, with some missing. Of 1,400,000 or so clones detected, just under 99% appear once; the ten largest clones hold about 0.34%. The V gene lost 0 bases and the J gene lost 6 bases, with 21 bases spanning the gap. The germline CDR1 and CDR2 sequences are SGHVS and FQNEAQ. The CDR3 spans 18 residues. Comment on this clone: Its antigen remains unknown.

V and J are TRBV7-8 and TRBJ1-5; tentatively, D is TRBD1 (5 bases). Material for sequencing was naive CD4+ T cells sorted from blood. As to subset: CD45RA+ positively selected. The sequence was collected from a young man in good health. The CDR3 sequence: CASSLALNRLQPFQPQHF. The CDR3 DNA follows: TGTGCCAGCAGCTTAGCGCTAAACAGGCTCCAGCCTTTTCAGCCCCAGCATTTT.